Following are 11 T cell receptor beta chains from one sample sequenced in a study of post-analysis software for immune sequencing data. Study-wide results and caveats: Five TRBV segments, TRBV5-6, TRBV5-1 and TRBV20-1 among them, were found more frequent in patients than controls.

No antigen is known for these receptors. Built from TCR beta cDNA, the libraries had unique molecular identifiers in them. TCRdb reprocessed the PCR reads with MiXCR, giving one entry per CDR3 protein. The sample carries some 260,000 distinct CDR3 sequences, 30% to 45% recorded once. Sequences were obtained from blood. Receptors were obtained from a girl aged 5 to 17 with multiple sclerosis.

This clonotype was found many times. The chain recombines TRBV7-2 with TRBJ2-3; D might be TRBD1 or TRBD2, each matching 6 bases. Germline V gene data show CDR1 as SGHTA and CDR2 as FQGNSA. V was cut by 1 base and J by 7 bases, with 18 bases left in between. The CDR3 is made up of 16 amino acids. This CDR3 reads CASSLVGTGDTHTQYF. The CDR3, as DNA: TGTGCCAGCAGCTTAGTCGGGACGGGGGACACTCATACGCAGTATTTT.

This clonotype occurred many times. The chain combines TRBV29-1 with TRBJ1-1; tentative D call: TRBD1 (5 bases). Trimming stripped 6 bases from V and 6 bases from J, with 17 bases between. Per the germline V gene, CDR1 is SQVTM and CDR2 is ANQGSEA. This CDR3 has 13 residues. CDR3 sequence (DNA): TGCAGCGTGCGGGGCAGGGCCCTCCCTGAAGCTTTCTTT. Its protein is CSVRGRALPEAFF. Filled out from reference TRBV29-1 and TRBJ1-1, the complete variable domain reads SAVISQKPSRDICQRGTSLTIQCQVDSQVTMMFWYRQQPGQSLTLIATANQGSEATYESGFVIDKFPISRPNLTFSTLTVSNMSPEDSSIYLCSVRGRALPEAFFGQGTRLTVV.

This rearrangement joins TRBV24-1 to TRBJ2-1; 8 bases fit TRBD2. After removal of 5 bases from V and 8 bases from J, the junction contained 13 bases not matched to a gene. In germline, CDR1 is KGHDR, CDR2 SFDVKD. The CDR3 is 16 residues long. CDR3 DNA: TGTGCCACCAGTGGTTCAACCGGGACTAGGTTTCATGAGCAGTTCTTC. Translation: CATSGSTGTRFHEQFF.

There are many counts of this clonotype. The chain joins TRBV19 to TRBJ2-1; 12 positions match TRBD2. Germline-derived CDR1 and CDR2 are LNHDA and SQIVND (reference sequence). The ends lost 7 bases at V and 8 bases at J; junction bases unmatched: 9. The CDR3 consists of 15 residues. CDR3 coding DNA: TGTGCCAGTACACCTAGCGGGGGGGCCTGGGATGAGCAGTTCTTC. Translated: CASTPSGGAWDEQFF.

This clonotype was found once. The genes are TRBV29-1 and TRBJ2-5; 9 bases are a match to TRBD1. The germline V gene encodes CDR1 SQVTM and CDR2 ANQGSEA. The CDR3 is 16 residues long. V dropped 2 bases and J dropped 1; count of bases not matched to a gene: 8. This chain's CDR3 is CSVEPGQGRPQETQYF. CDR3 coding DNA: TGCAGCGTTGAACCGGGACAGGGAAGACCCCAAGAGACCCAGTACTTC.

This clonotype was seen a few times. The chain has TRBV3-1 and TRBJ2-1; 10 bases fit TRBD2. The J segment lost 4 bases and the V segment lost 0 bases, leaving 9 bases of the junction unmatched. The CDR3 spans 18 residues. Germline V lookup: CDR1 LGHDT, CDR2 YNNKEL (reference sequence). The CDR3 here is CASSQDWATSGTYNEQFF. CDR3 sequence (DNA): TGTGCCAGCAGCCAAGATTGGGCCACTAGCGGGACTTACAATGAGCAGTTCTTC.

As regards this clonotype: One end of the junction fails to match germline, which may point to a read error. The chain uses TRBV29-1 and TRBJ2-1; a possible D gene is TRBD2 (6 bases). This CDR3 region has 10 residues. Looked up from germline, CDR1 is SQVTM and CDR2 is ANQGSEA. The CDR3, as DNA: TGCAGCCTAGGGGAGGATGAACAGTTCTTC. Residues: CSLGEDEQFF.

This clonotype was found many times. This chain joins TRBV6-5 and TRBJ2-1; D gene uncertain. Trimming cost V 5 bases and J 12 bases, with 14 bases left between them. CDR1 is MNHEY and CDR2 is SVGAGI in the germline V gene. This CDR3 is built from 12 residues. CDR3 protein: CASSRPLQGQFF. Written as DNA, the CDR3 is TGTGCCAGCAGTCGACCCTTACAAGGGCAGTTCTTC.

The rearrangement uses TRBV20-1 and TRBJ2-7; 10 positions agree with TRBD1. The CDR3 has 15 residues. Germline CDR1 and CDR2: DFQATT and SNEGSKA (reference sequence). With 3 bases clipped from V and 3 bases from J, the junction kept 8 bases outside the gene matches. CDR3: CSARSPGQGNYEQYF. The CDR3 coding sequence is TGCAGTGCTAGGAGTCCGGGACAGGGGAACTACGAGCAGTACTTC.

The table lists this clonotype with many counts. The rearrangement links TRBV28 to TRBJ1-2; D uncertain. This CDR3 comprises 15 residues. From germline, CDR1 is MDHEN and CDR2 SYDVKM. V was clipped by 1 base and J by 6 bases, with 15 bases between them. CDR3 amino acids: CASSLSPGFGDGYTF. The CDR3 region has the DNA TGTGCCAGCAGTTTATCCCCGGGGTTCGGGGATGGCTACACCTTC.

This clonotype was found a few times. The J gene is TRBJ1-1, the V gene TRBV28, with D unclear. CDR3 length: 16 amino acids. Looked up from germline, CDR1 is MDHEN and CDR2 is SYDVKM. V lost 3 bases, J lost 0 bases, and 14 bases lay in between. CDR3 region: CASSFTPYPMNTEAFF. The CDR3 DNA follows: TGTGCCAGCAGTTTCACCCCGTACCCCATGAACACTGAAGCTTTCTTT.